The 9 T cell receptor beta chains given below trace back to one sample, sequenced in a study of T cell responses to AZD1222 COVID-19 vaccine. Profiling relied on immunoSEQ multiplex PCR, and the TCRdb table lists in-frame clones only, not all of them. The table includes roughly 120,000 clones, about 90% detected once. This sample comprised peripheral blood, obtained on day 0 of AZD1222 vaccination. These receptors all come from an adult in good health.

This chain joins TRBV5-1 and TRBJ1-1, with 7 nucleotides matching TRBD1. The CDR3 totals 17 residues. After removal of 3 bases from V and 5 bases from J, the junction contained 16 bases not matched to a gene. CDR1 and CDR2 from the germline V gene are SGHRS and YFSETQ. CDR3 amino acids: CASSWSPWAGGNTEAFF. The DNA of the CDR3 is TGCGCCAGCAGCTGGTCCCCCTGGGCAGGGGGTAATACTGAAGCTTTCTTT.

The chain combines TRBV4-1 with TRBJ1-2; tentatively, D is TRBD1 (5 bases). Germline CDR1 reads MGHRA; CDR2 reads YSYEKL. This CDR3 region has 17 residues. V was pared by 0 bases and J by 8 bases, with 22 bases between. Written as DNA, the CDR3 is TGCGCCAGCAGCCAAGAAGTCCAGGACAACGTTTTCGGGGGCTACACCTTC. As protein: CASSQEVQDNVFGGYTF.

CDR3 DNA: TGTGCCAGCTCACCGGCCCGGAGGACAGGGGGTTCTAATGAGCAGTTCTTC. Amino acids: CASSPARRTGGSNEQFF. The V call is TRBV18, the J call TRBJ2-1; 10 bases are shared with TRBD1. The germline V gene has CDR1 KGHSH and CDR2 LQKENI. The CDR3 totals 17 residues. The ends lost 3 bases at V and 7 bases at J; junction bases unmatched: 12. The variable domain in full, with the rest retrieved from reference TRBV18 and TRBJ2-1, is NAGVMQNPRHLVRRRGQEARLRCSPMKGHSHVYWYRQLPEEGLKFMVYLQKENIIDESGMPKERFSAEFPKEGPSILRIQQVVRGDSAAYFCASSPARRTGGSNEQFFGPGTRLTVL.

This chain uses TRBV21-1 with TRBJ2-7; the table's D call, TRBD1, has no DNA check behind it. TRBV21-1 is a pseudogene. This CDR3 has 14 residues. CDR3 loop: CASSKGLYMPEQYF. CDR3 sequence (DNA): TGTGCCAGCAGCAAAGGGTTGTACATGCCCGAGCAGTACTTC.

The chain combines TRBV18 with TRBJ1-1; TRBD1 aligns across 9 bases. This CDR3 region has 16 residues. CDR1 KGHSH and CDR2 LQKENI come from the germline V gene. The J segment lost 4 bases and the V segment lost 4 bases, leaving 10 bases of the junction unmatched. The CDR3 sequence: CASSRPGTGSGTEAFF. In nucleotides, the CDR3 is TGTGCCAGCTCACGTCCCGGGACAGGGTCTGGCACTGAAGCTTTCTTT. Together with reference TRBV18 and TRBJ1-1, the CDR3 gives the full variable domain: NAGVMQNPRHLVRRRGQEARLRCSPMKGHSHVYWYRQLPEEGLKFMVYLQKENIIDESGMPKERFSAEFPKEGPSILRIQQVVRGDSAAYFCASSRPGTGSGTEAFFGQGTRLTVV.

The chain is built from TRBV3-1 (or the pseudogene TRBV3-2) and TRBJ2-7; D may correspond to TRBD1 or TRBD2 (6 bases each). The ends were cut back, 1 base at V and 6 bases at J, with 10 bases in the middle. From germline, CDR1 is LGHDT and CDR2 YNNKEL (reference sequence). This CDR3 has 13 residues. The CDR3 nucleotides read TGTGCCAGCAGCCAAGCCGGGGGCCCCGAGCAGTACTTC. This gives the protein CASSQAGGPEQYF.

The CDR3 region is CASRLGVEQYF. Written as DNA, the CDR3 is TGTGCCAGCAGACTAGGGGTCGAGCAGTACTTC. The chain employs TRBV7-8 and TRBJ2-7; D tentatively reads TRBD1 or TRBD2 (5 bases each). CDR1 is SGHVS and CDR2 is FQNEAQ in the germline V gene. The CDR3 consists of 11 residues. V dropped 6 bases and J dropped 6 bases, with 9 bases sitting between them.

V and J are TRBV2 and TRBJ2-1; 10 bases fit TRBD1. Losses at the gene ends were 9 bases for V and 5 bases for J; bases not matched to a gene: 4. In germline, CDR1 is SNHLY, CDR2 FYNNEI. The CDR3 is made up of 13 amino acids. In DNA form, the CDR3 reads TGTGCCAGGGACAGGGGGACCCACAATGAGCAGTTCTTC. This translates into CARDRGTHNEQFF. Using reference TRBV2 and TRBJ2-1 for the parts outside the CDR3, the full variable domain is EPEVTQTPSHQVTQMGQEVILRCVPISNHLYFYWYRQILGQKVEFLVSFYNNEISEKSEIFDDQFSVERPDGSNFTLKIRSTKLEDSAMYFCARDRGTHNEQFFGPGTRLTVL.

Written as DNA, the CDR3 is TGCGCCAGCAGCCAAGCGGCAGACAACACTGAAGCTTTCTTT. This codes for CASSQAADNTEAFF. V gene TRBV4-1 combines with J gene TRBJ1-1; no clear D. The ends were cut back, 1 base at V and 2 bases at J, with 8 bases in the middle. In germline, CDR1 is MGHRA, CDR2 YSYEKL. The length of the CDR3 is 14 residues.